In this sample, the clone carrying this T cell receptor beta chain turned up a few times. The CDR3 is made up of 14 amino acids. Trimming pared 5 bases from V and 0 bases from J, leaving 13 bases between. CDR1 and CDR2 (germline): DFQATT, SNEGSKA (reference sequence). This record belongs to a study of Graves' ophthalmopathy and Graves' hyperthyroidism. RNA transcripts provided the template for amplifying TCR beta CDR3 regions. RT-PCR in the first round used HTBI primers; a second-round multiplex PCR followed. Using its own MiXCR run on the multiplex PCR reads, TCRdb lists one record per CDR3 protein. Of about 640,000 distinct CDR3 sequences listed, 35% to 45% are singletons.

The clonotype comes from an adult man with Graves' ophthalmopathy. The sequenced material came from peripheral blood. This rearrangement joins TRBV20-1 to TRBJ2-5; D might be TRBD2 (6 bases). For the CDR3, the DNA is TGCAGTGCTCGGGACGGACTAAACCAAGAGACCCAGTACTTC. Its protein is CSARDGLNQETQYF.